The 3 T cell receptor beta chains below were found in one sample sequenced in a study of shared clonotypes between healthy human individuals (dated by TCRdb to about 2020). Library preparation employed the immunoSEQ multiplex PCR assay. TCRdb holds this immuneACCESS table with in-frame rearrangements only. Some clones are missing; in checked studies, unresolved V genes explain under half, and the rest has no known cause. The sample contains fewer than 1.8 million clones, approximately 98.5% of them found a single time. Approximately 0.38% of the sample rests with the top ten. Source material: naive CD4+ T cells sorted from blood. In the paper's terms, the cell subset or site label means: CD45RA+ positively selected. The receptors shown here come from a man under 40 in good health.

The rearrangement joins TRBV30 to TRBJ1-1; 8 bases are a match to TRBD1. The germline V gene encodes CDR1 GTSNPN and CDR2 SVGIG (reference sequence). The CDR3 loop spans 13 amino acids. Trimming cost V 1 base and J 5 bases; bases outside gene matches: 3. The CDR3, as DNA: TGTGCCTGGAGTGGACGGACAGGGACTGAAGCTTTCTTT. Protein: CAWSGRTGTEAFF.

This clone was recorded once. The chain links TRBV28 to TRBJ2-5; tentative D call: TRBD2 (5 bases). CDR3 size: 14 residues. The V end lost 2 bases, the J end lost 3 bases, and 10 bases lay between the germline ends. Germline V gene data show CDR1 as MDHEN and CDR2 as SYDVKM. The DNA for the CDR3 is TGTGCCAGCAGTTTACCGCGGGCAGAAGAGACCCAGTACTTC. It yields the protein CASSLPRAEETQYF.

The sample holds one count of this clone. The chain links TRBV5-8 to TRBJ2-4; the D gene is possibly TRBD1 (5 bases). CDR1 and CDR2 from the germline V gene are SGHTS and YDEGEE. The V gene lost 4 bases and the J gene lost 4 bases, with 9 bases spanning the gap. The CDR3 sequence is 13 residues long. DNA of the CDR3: TGTGCCAGCAGCCTTCGGACAAAAAACATTCAGTACTTC. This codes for CASSLRTKNIQYF.